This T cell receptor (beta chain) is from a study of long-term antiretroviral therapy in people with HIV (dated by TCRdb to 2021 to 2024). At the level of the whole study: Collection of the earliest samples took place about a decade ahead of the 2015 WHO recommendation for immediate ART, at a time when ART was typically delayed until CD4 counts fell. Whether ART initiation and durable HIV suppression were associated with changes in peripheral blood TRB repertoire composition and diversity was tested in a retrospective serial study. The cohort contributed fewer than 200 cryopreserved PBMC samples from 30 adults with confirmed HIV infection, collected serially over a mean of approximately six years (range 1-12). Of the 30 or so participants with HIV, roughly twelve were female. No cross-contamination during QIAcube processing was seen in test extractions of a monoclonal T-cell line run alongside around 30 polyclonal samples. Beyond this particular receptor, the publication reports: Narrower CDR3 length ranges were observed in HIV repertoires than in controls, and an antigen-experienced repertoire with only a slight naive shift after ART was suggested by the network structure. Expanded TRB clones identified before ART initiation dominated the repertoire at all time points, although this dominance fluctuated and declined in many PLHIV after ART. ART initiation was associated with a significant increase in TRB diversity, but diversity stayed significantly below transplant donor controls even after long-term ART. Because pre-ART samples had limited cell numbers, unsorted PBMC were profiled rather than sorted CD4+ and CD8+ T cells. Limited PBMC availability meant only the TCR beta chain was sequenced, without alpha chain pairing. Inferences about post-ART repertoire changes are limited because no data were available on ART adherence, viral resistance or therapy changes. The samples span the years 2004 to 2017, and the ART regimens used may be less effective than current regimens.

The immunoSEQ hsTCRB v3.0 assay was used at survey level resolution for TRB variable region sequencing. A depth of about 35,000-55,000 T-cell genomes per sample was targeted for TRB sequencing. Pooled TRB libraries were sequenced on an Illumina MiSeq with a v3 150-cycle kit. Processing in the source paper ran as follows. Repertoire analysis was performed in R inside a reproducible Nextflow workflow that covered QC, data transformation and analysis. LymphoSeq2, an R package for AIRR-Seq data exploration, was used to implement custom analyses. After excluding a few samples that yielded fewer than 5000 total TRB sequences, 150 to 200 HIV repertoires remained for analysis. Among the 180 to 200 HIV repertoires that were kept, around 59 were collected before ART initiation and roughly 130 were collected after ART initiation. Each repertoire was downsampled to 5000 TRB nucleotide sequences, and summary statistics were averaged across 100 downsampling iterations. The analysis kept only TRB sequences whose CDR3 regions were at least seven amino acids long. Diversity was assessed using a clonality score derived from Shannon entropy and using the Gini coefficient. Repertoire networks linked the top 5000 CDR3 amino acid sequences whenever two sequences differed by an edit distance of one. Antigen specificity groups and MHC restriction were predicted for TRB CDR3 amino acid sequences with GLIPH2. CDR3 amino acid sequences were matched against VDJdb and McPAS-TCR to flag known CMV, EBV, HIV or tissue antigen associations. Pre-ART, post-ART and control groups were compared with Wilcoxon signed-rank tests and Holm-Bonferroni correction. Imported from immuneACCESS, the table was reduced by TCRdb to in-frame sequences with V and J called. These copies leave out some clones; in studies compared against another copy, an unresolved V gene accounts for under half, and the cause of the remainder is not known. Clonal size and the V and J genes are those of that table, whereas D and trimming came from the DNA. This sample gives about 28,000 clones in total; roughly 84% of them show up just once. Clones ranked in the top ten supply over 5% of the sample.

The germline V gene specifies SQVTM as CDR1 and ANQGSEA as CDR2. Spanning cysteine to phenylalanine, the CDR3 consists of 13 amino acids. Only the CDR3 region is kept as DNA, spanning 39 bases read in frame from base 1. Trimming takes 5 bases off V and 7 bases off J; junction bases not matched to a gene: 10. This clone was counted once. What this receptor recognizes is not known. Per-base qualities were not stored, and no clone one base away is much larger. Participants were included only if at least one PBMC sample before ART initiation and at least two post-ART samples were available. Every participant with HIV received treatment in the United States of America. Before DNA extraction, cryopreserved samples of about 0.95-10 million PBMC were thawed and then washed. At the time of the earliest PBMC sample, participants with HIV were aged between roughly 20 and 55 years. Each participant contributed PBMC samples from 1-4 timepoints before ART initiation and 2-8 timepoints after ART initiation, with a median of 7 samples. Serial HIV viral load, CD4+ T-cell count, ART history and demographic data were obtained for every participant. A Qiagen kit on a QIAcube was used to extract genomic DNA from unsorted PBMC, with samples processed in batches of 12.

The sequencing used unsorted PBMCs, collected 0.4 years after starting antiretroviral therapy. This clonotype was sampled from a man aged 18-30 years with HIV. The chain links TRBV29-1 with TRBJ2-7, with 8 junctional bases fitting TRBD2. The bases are TGCAGCGTTATTTTAGCGGGGTTTCGGGAGCAGTACTTC. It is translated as CSVILAGFREQYF.